The rows below give T cell receptor beta chains drawn from one sample of a study of identical twins' blood T cells. TCRdb fed the 5' RACE reads into MiXCR, producing one record per CDR3 protein. The table records 350,000 to 400,000 distinct CDR3 sequences, approximately 30% of them present only once. Sequenced input: PBMCs. These receptors were obtained from a woman aged 18-55 years in good health. Each CDR3 is given with its conserved first and last residue. A D gene is named only where the DNA matches it firmly. Clone size is shown for a subset of rows, as once, few, many or a class of expanded clone.

size: NA
V: TRBV2
J: TRBJ1-3
D: NA
CDR3: CASSVARNTIYF
DNA: TGTGCCAGCAGTGTAGCTAGAAACACCATATATTTT

size: NA
V: TRBV7-9
J: TRBJ1-1
D: NA
CDR3: CSSSFIGGATVNTKAFF
DNA: TGTTCCAGCAGCTTTATTGGGGGAGCTACTGTGAACACGAAAGCTTTCTTT

size: few
V: TRBV20-1
J: TRBJ2-7
D: NA
CDR3: CSARDGGDKRWRYEQYF
DNA: TGCAGTGCTAGAGACGGAGGGGACAAAAGATGGCGATACGAGCAGTACTTC

size: few
V: TRBV13
J: TRBJ1-1
D: NA
CDR3: CASSLLRGSPGPNTEAFF
DNA: TGTGCCAGCAGCCTCTTGAGGGGGTCCCCGGGGCCTAACACTGAAGCTTTCTTT

size: NA
V: TRBV28
J: TRBJ2-3
D: NA
CDR3: CASSPPGRAVIDTQYF
DNA: TGTGCCAGCAGCCCTCCCGGTCGGGCTGTGATAGATACGCAGTATTTT

size: many
V: TRBV9
J: TRBJ1-2
D: NA
CDR3: CASSLSLEHYGYTF
DNA: TGTGCCAGCAGCCTAAGTTTGGAGCACTATGGCTACACCTTC

size: NA
V: TRBV5-6
J: TRBJ2-2
D: TRBD1
CDR3: CASSPYRGVVTGELFF
DNA: TGTGCCAGCAGCCCCTACAGGGGGGTCGTAACCGGGGAGCTGTTTTTT

size: few
V: TRBV12-3/TRBV12-4
J: TRBJ1-2
D: TRBD1
CDR3: CASSFKIPGTGLYYGYTF
DNA: TGTGCCAGCAGTTTTAAGATTCCCGGGACAGGACTCTACTATGGCTACACCTTC

size: few
V: TRBV20-1
J: TRBJ2-3
D: NA
CDR3: CSARDPGRHSTDTQYF
DNA: TGCAGTGCTAGAGACCCGGGGCGGCATAGCACAGATACGCAGTATTTT

size: many
V: TRBV25-1
J: TRBJ2-1
D: NA
CDR3: CASSEYPTGSSYNEQFF
DNA: TGTGCCAGCAGTGAATACCCCACAGGGAGCTCCTACAATGAGCAGTTCTTC

size: once
V: TRBV29-1
J: TRBJ1-1
D: NA
CDR3: CSARGLTNTEAFF
DNA: TGCAGCGCCAGGGGATTGACGAACACTGAAGCTTTCTTT

size: few
V: TRBV9
J: TRBJ1-5
D: NA
CDR3: CASSVDGALNQPQHF
DNA: TGTGCCAGCAGCGTAGATGGGGCCTTAAATCAGCCCCAGCATTTT

size: many
V: TRBV10-3
J: TRBJ1-1
D: NA
CDR3: CAISGTANTEAFF
DNA: TGTGCCATCAGTGGGACGGCCAACACTGAAGCTTTCTTT

size: few
V: TRBV5-1
J: TRBJ2-1
D: NA
CDR3: CASSFEGRDGEQFF
DNA: TGCGCCAGCAGCTTTGAGGGCAGGGACGGTGAGCAGTTCTTC

size: NA
V: TRBV5-1
J: TRBJ2-1
D: NA
CDR3: CASAVGDEQFF
DNA: TGCGCCAGCGCCGTGGGAGATGAGCAGTTCTTC

size: many
V: TRBV5-1
J: TRBJ2-2
D: NA
CDR3: CASSPTLFSANTGELFF
DNA: TGCGCCAGCAGCCCGACCCTATTTAGCGCCAACACCGGGGAGCTGTTTTTT

size: few
V: TRBV3-1
J: TRBJ2-1
D: NA
CDR3: CASSQDYNEQFF
DNA: TGTGCCAGCAGCCAAGATTACAATGAGCAGTTCTTC

size: NA
V: TRBV25-1
J: TRBJ2-7
D: NA
CDR3: CASSPTAGFPHEQYF
DNA: TGTGCCAGCAGTCCCACAGCGGGTTTTCCCCACGAGCAGTACTTC

size: NA
V: TRBV6-1
J: TRBJ1-5
D: NA
CDR3: CASSEAGYSNQPQHF
DNA: TGTGCCAGCAGTGAAGCCGGGTATAGCAATCAGCCCCAGCATTTT

size: few
V: TRBV20-1
J: TRBJ2-1
D: NA
CDR3: CRGDLGPSRFF
DNA: TGCAGGGGTGATCTAGGGCCGTCGCGGTTCTTC

size: NA
V: TRBV6-4
J: TRBJ1-1
D: NA
CDR3: CASSAEDGNTEAFF
DNA: TGTGCCAGCAGTGCCGAAGACGGGAACACTGAAGCTTTCTTT

size: NA
V: TRBV24-1
J: TRBJ2-1
D: NA
CDR3: CATSEGVGRYNEQFF
DNA: TGTGCCACCAGTGAAGGGGTGGGGCGTTACAATGAGCAGTTCTTC

size: NA
V: TRBV29-1
J: TRBJ1-2
D: NA
CDR3: CSVEDIYGVGYTF
DNA: TGCAGCGTTGAAGACATCTATGGGGTTGGCTACACCTTC

size: NA
V: TRBV9
J: TRBJ2-3
D: TRBD2
CDR3: CASSVTSGTDTQYF
DNA: TGTGCCAGCAGCGTGACTAGCGGAACAGATACGCAGTATTTT

size: few
V: TRBV29-1
J: TRBJ2-1
D: NA
CDR3: CSVLGWDNEQFF
DNA: TGCAGCGTTTTGGGGTGGGACAATGAGCAGTTCTTC

size: NA
V: TRBV6-2/TRBV6-3
J: TRBJ2-7
D: TRBD2
CDR3: CASSYPIGLAYEQYF
DNA: TGTGCCAGCAGTTACCCAATCGGACTAGCCTACGAGCAGTACTTC

size: few
V: TRBV19
J: TRBJ2-1
D: NA
CDR3: CASSFTGKYEQFF
DNA: TGTGCCAGTAGTTTCACAGGGAAATATGAGCAGTTCTTC

size: NA
V: TRBV20-1
J: TRBJ2-1
D: TRBD2
CDR3: CSASPGLASYNEQFF
DNA: TGCAGTGCTAGTCCGGGACTAGCGTCCTACAATGAGCAGTTCTTC

size: NA
V: TRBV2
J: TRBJ1-1
D: NA
CDR3: CASSKTGGYAEAFF
DNA: TGTGCCAGCAGTAAGACAGGAGGATACGCTGAAGCTTTCTTT

size: NA
V: TRBV10-2
J: TRBJ1-1
D: NA
CDR3: CASNQGRVNTEAFF
DNA: TGCGCCAGCAACCAGGGGCGTGTGAACACTGAAGCTTTCTTT

size: few
V: TRBV20-1
J: TRBJ1-2
D: NA
CDR3: CSARDEGGYTF
DNA: TGCAGTGCTAGAGACGAAGGAGGCTACACCTTC

size: once
V: TRBV5-4
J: TRBJ1-2
D: NA
CDR3: CASSLPSGGFGYTF
DNA: TGTGCCAGCAGCTTGCCCTCGGGTGGGTTTGGCTACACCTTC

size: NA
V: TRBV20-1
J: TRBJ1-1
D: NA
CDR3: CSAGGSLGRTEAFF
DNA: TGCAGTGCCGGGGGGTCGTTAGGGAGAACTGAAGCTTTCTTT

size: NA
V: TRBV20-1
J: TRBJ1-1
D: NA
CDR3: CSARAQSRGAKTEAFF
DNA: TGCAGTGCTAGAGCCCAAAGTAGGGGGGCGAAAACTGAAGCTTTCTTT

size: few
V: TRBV14
J: TRBJ2-2
D: NA
CDR3: CASSPWTVITGELFF
DNA: TGTGCCAGCAGCCCGTGGACAGTCATTACCGGGGAGCTGTTTTTT

size: few
V: TRBV14
J: TRBJ2-1
D: TRBD2
CDR3: CASSQEASGAYSYNEQFF
DNA: TGTGCCAGCAGCCAAGAGGCTAGCGGGGCTTACTCCTACAATGAGCAGTTCTTC

size: few
V: TRBV7-2
J: TRBJ2-6
D: NA
CDR3: CASSLGPYSGANVLTF
DNA: TGTGCCAGCAGCTTAGGACCCTATTCTGGGGCCAACGTCCTGACTTTC

size: few
V: TRBV7-8
J: TRBJ1-2
D: NA
CDR3: CASSLGVPRDGYTF
DNA: TGTGCCAGCAGCTTAGGGGTGCCTCGTGATGGCTACACCTTC

size: NA
V: TRBV20-1
J: TRBJ1-1
D: TRBD1
CDR3: CSARGGRDRVTEAFF
DNA: TGCAGTGCTAGAGGGGGTAGGGACAGGGTCACTGAAGCTTTCTTT

size: NA
V: TRBV12-3/TRBV12-4
J: TRBJ1-4
D: NA
CDR3: CASSRLLGEKLFF
DNA: TGTGCCAGCAGTCGCCTCTTAGGGGAAAAACTGTTTTTT

size: NA
V: TRBV5-6
J: TRBJ1-1
D: TRBD1
CDR3: CASSFNGQGGTEAFF
DNA: TGTGCCAGCAGCTTCAATGGACAGGGGGGGACTGAAGCTTTCTTT

size: few
V: TRBV6-5
J: TRBJ1-1
D: NA
CDR3: CASSSEGAGGPQAFF
DNA: TGTGCCAGCAGTTCCGAAGGGGCCGGGGGACCACAAGCTTTCTTT

size: NA
V: TRBV7-2
J: TRBJ1-5
D: NA
CDR3: CASSFQTGRDQPQHF
DNA: TGTGCCAGCAGCTTTCAGACAGGCCGAGATCAGCCCCAGCATTTT

size: NA
V: TRBV11-1
J: TRBJ2-5
D: NA
CDR3: CASSLRSQETQYF
DNA: TGTGCCAGCAGCTTAAGGTCTCAAGAGACCCAGTACTTC

size: NA
V: TRBV6-1
J: TRBJ1-1
D: NA
CDR3: CASSLSIQVNTEAFF
DNA: TGTGCCAGCAGCCTATCAATACAAGTGAACACTGAAGCTTTCTTT

size: NA
V: TRBV11-2
J: TRBJ2-7
D: NA
CDR3: CASSLAGFSSYEQYF
DNA: TGTGCCAGCAGCTTAGCTGGGTTCAGCTCCTACGAGCAGTACTTC

size: few
V: TRBV5-6
J: TRBJ1-1
D: NA
CDR3: CASSPRSFGTEAFF
DNA: TGTGCCAGCAGTCCCAGGAGCTTTGGGACTGAAGCTTTCTTT

size: NA
V: TRBV20-1
J: TRBJ1-6
D: NA
CDR3: CSASSFGRKYSPLHF
DNA: TGCAGTGCTAGTTCTTTCGGACGGAAATATTCACCCCTCCACTTT

size: many
V: TRBV11-3
J: TRBJ1-1
D: NA
CDR3: CASSFDTMNTEAFF
DNA: TGTGCCAGCAGCTTTGACACTATGAACACTGAAGCTTTCTTT

size: NA
V: TRBV19
J: TRBJ1-4
D: NA
CDR3: CASSIKVHSEKLFF
DNA: TGTGCCAGTAGTATTAAAGTACATAGCGAAAAACTGTTTTTT

size: few
V: TRBV7-9
J: TRBJ2-3
D: NA
CDR3: CASSLNSEDTQYF
DNA: TGTGCCAGCAGCTTAAACTCTGAAGATACGCAGTATTTT

size: NA
V: TRBV20-1
J: TRBJ2-3
D: TRBD2
CDR3: CSASSVAGGYTDTQYF
DNA: TGCAGTGCTAGCTCTGTAGCGGGGGGTTACACAGATACGCAGTATTTT

size: few
V: TRBV20-1
J: TRBJ1-4
D: TRBD1
CDR3: CSVWTGGNNEKLFF
DNA: TGCAGTGTTTGGACAGGGGGAAATAATGAAAAACTGTTTTTT